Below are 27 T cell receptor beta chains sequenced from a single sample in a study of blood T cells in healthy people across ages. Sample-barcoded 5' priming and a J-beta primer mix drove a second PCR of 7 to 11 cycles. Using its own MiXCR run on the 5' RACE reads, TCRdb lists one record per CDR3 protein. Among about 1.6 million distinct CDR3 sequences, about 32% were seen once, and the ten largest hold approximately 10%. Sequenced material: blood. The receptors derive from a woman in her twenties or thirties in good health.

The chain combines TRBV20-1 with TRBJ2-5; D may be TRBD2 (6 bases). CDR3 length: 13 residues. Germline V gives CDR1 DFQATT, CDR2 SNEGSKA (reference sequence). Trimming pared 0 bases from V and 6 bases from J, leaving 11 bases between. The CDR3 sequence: CSAREPGLQTQYF. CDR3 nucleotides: TGCAGTGCTAGAGAACCGGGACTTCAGACCCAGTACTTC.

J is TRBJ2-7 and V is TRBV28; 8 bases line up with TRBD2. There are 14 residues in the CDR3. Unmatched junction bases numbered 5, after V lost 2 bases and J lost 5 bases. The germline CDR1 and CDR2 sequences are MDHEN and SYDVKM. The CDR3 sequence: CASSLGLAWNEQYF. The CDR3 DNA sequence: TGTGCCAGCAGTTTAGGACTAGCATGGAACGAGCAGTACTTC.

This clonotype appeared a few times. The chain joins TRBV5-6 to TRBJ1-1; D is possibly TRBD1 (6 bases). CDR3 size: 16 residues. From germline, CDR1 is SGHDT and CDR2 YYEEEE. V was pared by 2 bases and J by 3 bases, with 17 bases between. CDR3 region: CASSFRQGRGDTEAFF. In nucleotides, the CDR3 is TGTGCCAGCAGCTTCCGTCAGGGCAGGGGCGACACTGAAGCTTTCTTT.

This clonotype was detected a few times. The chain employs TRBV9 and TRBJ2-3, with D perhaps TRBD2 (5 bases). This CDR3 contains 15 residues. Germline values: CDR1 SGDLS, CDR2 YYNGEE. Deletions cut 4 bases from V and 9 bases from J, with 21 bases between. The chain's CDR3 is CASSPTGLASLTQYF. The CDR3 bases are TGTGCCAGCAGCCCAACGGGGTTAGCCTCCTTAACGCAGTATTTT. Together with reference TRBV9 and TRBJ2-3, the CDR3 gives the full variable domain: DSGVTQTPKHLITATGQRVTLRCSPRSGDLSVYWYQQSLDQGLQFLIQYYNGEERAKGNILERFSAQQFPDLHSELNLSSLELGDSALYFCASSPTGLASLTQYFGPGTRLTVL.

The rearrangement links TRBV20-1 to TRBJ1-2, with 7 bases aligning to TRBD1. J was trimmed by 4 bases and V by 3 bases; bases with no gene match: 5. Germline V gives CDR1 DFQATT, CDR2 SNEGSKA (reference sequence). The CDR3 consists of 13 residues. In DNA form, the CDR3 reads TGCAGTGCTAGTACAGGGGAAGTCTATGGCTACACCTTC. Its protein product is CSASTGEVYGYTF.

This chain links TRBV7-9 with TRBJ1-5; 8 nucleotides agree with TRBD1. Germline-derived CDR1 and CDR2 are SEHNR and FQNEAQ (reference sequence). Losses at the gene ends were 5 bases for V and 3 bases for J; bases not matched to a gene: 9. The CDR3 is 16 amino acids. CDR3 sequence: CASSLTTGEDNQPQHF. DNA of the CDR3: TGTGCCAGCAGCCTAACGACAGGGGAAGACAATCAGCCCCAGCATTTT.

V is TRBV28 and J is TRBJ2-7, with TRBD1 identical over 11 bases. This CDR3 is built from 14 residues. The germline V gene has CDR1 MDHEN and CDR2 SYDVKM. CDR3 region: CVAAGTGGDYKQYF. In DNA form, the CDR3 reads TGTGTCGCAGCCGGGACAGGGGGTGATTATAAGCAGTACTTC.

The CDR3 here is CASSQVGSLQETQYF. As DNA, the CDR3 is TGCGCCAGCAGCCAAGTTGGAAGCCTCCAAGAGACCCAGTACTTC. The V call is TRBV4-1, the J call TRBJ2-5; D unclear. Trimming took 1 base from V and 1 from J, leaving 10 bases between them. CDR1 is MGHRA and CDR2 is YSYEKL in the germline V gene. The CDR3 loop spans 15 amino acids.

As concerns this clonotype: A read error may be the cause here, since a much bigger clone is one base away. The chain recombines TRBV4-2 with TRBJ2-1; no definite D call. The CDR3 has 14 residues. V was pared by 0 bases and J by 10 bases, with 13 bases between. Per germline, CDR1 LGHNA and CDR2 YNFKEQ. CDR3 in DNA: TGTGCCAGCAGCCAAGATGCAGACACCTACGAGCAGTTCTTC. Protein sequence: CASSQDADTYEQFF.

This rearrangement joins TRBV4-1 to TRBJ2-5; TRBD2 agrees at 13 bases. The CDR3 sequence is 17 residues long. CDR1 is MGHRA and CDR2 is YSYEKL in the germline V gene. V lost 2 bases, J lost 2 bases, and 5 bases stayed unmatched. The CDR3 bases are TGCGCCAGCAGCCAACTTTGGACTAGCGGGGGTCAAGAGACCCAGTACTTC. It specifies CASSQLWTSGGQETQYF.

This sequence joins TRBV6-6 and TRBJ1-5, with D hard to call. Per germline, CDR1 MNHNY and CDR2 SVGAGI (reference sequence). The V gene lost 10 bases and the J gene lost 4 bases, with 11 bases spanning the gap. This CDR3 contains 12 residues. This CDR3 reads CATRLGNQPQHF. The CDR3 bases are TGTGCCACCAGGCTGGGTAATCAGCCCCAGCATTTT.

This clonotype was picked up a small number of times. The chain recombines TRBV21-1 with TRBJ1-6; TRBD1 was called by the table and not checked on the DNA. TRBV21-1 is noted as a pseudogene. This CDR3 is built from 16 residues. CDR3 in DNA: TGTGCCAGCAGCAAACTAAGGGGAATGATAAATTCACCCCTCCACTTT. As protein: CASSKLRGMINSPLHF.

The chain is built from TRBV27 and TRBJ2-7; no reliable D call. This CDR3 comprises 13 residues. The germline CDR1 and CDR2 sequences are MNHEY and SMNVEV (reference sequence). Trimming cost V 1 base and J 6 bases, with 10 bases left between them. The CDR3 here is CASSLFGGREQYF. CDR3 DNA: TGTGCCAGCAGTTTATTTGGTGGACGCGAGCAGTACTTC.

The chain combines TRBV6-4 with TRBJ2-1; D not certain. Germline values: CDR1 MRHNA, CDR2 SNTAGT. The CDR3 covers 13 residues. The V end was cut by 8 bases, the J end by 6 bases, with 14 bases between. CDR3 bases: TGTGCCAGCGGAGTCACGGTGGGCAATGAGCAGTTCTTC. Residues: CASGVTVGNEQFF.

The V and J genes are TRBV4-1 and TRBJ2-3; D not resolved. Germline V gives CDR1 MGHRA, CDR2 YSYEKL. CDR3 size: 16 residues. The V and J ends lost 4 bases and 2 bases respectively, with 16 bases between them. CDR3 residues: CASSPSGRSNTDTQYF. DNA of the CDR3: TGCGCCAGCAGCCCCTCGGGTAGGAGCAACACAGATACGCAGTATTTT.

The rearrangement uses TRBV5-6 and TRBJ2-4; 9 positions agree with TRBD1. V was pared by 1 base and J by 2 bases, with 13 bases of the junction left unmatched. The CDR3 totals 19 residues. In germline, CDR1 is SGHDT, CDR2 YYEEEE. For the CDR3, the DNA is TGTGCCAGCAGCTTGTTGAAGACAGGGGGAACTAAGACCAAAAACATTCAGTACTTC. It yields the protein CASSLLKTGGTKTKNIQYF.

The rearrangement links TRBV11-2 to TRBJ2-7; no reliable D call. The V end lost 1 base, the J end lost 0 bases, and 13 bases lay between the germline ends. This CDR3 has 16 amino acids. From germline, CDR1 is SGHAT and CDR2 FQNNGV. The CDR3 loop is CASSLAPYPSSYEQYF. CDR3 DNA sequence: TGTGCCAGCAGCTTAGCTCCCTATCCGAGCTCCTACGAGCAGTACTTC.

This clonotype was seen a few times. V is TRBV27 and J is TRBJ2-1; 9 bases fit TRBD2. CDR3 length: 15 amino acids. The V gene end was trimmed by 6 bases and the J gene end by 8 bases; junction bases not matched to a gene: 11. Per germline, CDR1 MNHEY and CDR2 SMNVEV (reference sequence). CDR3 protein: CASRTGTSFMDEQFF. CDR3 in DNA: TGTGCCAGCAGAACCGGGACTAGCTTCATGGATGAGCAGTTCTTC.

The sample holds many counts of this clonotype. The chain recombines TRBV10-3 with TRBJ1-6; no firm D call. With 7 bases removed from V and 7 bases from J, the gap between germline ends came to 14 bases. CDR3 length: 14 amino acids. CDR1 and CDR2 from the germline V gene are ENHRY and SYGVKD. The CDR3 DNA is TGTGCCATCAAATCCCGGCAGGAGAATTCACCCCTCCACTTT. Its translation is CAIKSRQENSPLHF.

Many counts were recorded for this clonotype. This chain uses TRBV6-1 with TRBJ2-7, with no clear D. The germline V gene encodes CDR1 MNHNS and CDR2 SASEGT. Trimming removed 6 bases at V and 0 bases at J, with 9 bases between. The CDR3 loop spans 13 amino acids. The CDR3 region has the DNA TGTGCCAGCAGCCCCTGGGACTCCTACGAGCAGTACTTC. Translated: CASSPWDSYEQYF.

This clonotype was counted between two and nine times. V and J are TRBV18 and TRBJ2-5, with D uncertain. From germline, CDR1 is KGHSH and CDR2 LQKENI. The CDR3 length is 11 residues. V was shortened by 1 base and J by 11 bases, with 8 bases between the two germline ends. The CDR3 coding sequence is TGTGCCAGCTCACCACTTGAAGAGCAGTACTTC. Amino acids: CASSPLEEQYF.

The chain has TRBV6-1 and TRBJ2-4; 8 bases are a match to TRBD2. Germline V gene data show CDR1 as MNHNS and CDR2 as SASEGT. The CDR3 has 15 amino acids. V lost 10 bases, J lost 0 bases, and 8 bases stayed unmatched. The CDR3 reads CATALAALAKNIQYF. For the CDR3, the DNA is TGTGCCACGGCACTAGCGGCCCTAGCCAAAAACATTCAGTACTTC.

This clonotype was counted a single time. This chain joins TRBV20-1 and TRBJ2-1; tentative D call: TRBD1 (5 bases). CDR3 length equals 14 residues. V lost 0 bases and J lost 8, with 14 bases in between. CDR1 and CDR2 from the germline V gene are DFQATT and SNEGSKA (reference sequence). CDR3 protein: CSARDRGSRDEQFF. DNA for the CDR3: TGCAGTGCTAGAGATCGTGGCAGCAGGGATGAGCAGTTCTTC.

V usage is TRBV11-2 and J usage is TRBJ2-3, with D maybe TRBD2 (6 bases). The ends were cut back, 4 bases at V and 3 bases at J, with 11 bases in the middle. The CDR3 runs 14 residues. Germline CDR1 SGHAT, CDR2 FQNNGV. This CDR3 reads CASSSVSGTDTQYF. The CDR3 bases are TGTGCCAGCAGCTCGGTTAGCGGAACAGATACGCAGTATTTT.

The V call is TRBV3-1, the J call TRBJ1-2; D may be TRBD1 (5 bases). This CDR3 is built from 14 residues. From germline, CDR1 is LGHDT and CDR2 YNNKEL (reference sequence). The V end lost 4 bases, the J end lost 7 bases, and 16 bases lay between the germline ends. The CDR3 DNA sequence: TGTGCCAGCAGCCGATCGGGGGGGGTGACTGGCTACACCTTC. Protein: CASSRSGGVTGYTF. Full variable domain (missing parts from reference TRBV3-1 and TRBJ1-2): DTAVSQTPKYLVTQMGNDKSIKCEQNLGHDTMYWYKQDSKKFLKIMFSYNNKELIINETVPNRFSPKSPDKAHLNLHINSLELGDSAVYFCASSRSGGVTGYTFGSGTRLTVV.

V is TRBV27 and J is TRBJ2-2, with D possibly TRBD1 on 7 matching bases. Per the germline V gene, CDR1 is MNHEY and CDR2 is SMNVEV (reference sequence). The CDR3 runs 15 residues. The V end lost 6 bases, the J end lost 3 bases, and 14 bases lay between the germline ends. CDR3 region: CASSPSGGYTGELFF. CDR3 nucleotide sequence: TGTGCCAGCAGCCCCTCAGGGGGGTACACCGGGGAGCTGTTTTTT.

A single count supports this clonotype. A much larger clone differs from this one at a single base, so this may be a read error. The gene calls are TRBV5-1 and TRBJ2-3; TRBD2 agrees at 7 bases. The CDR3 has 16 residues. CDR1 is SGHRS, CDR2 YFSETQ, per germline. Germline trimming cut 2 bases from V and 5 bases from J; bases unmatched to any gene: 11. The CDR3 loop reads CASSFGASGNIDTQYF. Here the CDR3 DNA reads TGCGCCAGCAGCTTTGGGGCTAGCGGCAATATAGATACGCAGTATTTT.